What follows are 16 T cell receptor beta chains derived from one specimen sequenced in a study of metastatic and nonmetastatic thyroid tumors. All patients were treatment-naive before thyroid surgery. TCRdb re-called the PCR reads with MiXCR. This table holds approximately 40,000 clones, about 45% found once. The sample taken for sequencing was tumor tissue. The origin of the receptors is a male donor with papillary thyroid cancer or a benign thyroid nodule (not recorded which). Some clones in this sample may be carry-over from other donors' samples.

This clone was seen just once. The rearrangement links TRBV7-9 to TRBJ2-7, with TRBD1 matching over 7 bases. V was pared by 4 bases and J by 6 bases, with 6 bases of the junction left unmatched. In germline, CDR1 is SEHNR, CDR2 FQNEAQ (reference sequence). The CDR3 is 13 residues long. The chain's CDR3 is CASSYPGQVEQYF. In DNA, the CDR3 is TGTGCCAGCAGCTACCCCGGACAGGTCGAGCAGTACTTC.

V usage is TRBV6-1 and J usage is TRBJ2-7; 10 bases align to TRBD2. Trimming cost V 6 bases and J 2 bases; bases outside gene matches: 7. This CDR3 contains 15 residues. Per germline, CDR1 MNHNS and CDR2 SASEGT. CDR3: CASSRLAGEPYEQYF. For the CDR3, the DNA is TGTGCCAGCAGCAGACTAGCGGGTGAGCCCTACGAGCAGTACTTC.

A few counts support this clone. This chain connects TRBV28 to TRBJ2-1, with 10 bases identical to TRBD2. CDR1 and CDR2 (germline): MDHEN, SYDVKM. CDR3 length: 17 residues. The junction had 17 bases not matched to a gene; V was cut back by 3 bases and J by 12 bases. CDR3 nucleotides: TGTGCCAGCAGTTTGGCCGGGCGGCTAGCGGGAGCTCCATGGCAGTTCTTC. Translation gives CASSLAGRLAGAPWQFF. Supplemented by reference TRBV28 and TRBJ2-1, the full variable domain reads DVKVTQSSRYLVKRTGEKVFLECVQDMDHENMFWYRQDPGLGLRLIYFSYDVKMKEKGDIPEGYSVSREKKERFSLILESASTNQTSMYLCASSLAGRLAGAPWQFFGPGTRLTVL.

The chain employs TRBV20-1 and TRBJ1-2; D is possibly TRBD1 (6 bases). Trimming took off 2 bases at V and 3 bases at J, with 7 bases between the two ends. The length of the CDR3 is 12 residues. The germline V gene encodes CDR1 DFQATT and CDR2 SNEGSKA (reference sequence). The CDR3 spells CSARNRDYGYTF. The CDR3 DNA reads TGCAGTGCTAGAAACAGGGACTATGGCTACACCTTC.

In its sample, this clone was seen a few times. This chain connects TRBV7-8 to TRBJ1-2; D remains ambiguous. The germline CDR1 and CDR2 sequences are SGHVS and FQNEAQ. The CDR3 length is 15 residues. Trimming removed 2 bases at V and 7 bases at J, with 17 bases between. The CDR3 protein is CASSLMEASVGGYTF. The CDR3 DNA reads TGTGCCAGCAGCTTAATGGAGGCTAGCGTGGGTGGCTACACCTTC.

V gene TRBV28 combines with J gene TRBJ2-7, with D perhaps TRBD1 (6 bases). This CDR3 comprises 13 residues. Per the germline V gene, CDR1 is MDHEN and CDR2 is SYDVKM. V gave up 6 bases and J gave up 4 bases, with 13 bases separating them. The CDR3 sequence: CASRSSDRYEQYF. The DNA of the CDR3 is TGTGCCAGCAGATCATCGGACAGATACGAGCAGTACTTC.

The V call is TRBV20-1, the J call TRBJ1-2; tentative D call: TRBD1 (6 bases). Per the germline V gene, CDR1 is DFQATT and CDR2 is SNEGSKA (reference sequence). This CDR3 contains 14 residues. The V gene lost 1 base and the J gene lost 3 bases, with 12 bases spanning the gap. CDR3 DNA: TGCAGTGCTAGAGGATCAGGGGTGGACTATGGCTACACCTTC. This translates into CSARGSGVDYGYTF.

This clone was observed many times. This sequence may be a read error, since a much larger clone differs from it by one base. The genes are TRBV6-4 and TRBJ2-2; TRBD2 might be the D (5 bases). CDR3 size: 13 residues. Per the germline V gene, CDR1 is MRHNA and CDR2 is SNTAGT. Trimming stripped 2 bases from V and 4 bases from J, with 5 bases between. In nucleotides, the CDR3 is TGTGCCAGCAGTGACGCGGGCACCGGGGAGCTGTTTTTT. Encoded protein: CASSDAGTGELFF.

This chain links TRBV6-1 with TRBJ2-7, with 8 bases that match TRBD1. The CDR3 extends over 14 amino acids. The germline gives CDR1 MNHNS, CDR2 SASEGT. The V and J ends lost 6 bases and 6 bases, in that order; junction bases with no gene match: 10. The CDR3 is CASRPGQVAREQYF. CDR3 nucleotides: TGTGCCAGCAGACCGGGACAGGTGGCTCGCGAGCAGTACTTC.

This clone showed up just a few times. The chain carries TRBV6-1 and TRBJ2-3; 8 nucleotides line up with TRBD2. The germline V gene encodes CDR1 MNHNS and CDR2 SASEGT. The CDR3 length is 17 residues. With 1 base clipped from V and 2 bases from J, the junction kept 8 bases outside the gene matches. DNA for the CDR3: TGTGCCAGCAGTGAAGGGTTTGCGGGAGGATACACAGATACGCAGTATTTT. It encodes CASSEGFAGGYTDTQYF.

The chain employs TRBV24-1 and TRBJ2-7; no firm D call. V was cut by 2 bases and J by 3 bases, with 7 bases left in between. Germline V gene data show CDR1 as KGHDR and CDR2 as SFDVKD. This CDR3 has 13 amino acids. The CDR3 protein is CATSDSAFYEQYF. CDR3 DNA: TGTGCCACCAGTGATTCGGCTTTCTACGAGCAGTACTTC.

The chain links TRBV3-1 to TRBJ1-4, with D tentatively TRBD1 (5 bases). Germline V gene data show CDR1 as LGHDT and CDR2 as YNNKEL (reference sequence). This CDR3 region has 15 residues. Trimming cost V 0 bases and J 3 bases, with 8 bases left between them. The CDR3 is CASSQDVRANEKLFF. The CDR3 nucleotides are TGTGCCAGCAGCCAAGACGTCAGGGCTAATGAAAAACTGTTTTTT.

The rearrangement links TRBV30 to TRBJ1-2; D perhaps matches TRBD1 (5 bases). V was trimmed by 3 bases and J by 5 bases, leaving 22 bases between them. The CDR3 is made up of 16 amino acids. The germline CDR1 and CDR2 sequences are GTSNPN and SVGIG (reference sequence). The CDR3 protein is CAWRETGAQFLYGYTF. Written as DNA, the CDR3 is TGTGCCTGGAGGGAGACCGGGGCCCAGTTTTTGTATGGCTACACCTTC.

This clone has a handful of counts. CDR3 loop: CASSLGGRAVLYEQFF. Written as DNA, the CDR3 is TGTGCCAGCAGTTTAGGCGGGAGGGCCGTTTTGTATGAGCAGTTCTTC. The gene calls are TRBV28 and TRBJ2-1; 9 positions match TRBD2. CDR1 is MDHEN, CDR2 SYDVKM, per germline. This CDR3 spans 16 amino acids. V dropped 2 bases and J dropped 8; count of bases not matched to a gene: 10.

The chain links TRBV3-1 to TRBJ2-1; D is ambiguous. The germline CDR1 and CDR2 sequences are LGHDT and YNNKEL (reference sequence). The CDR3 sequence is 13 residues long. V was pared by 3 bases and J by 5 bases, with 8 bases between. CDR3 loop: CASSQGYHNEQFF. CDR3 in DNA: TGTGCCAGCAGCCAGGGGTACCACAATGAGCAGTTCTTC.

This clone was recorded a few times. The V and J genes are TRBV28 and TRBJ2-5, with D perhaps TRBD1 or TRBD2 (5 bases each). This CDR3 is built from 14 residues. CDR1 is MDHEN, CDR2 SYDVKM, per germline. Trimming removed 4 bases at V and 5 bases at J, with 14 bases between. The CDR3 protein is CASSSHRRYETQYF. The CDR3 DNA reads TGTGCCAGCAGTTCGCACAGGAGGTACGAGACCCAGTACTTC.